The 25 T cell receptor beta chains in this list originate from one sample, sequenced in a study of blood T cells in healthy people across ages. Then a second PCR, running about 7 to 11 cycles, was carried out with a sample-barcoded 5' primer and a J-beta primer mix. Using its own MiXCR run on the 5' RACE reads, TCRdb lists one record per CDR3 protein. The repertoire holds approximately 830,000 distinct CDR3 sequences, with around 62% as singletons. Sequenced input: blood. The receptors come from a man younger than 40 in good health.

In its sample, this clonotype was seen a few times. The chain uses TRBV6-1 and TRBJ2-1; no reliable D call. The CDR3 loop spans 14 amino acids. V gave up 7 bases and J gave up 4 bases, with 14 bases separating them. CDR1 MNHNS and CDR2 SASEGT come from the germline V gene. CDR3 nucleotides: TGTGCCAGCATCGGGCCCTACCCTTACAATGAGCAGTTCTTC. Protein product: CASIGPYPYNEQFF.

The gene calls are TRBV5-1 and TRBJ2-4; 10 nucleotides line up with TRBD1. The DNA end favors TRBJ2-7, so the J call may be wrong. Germline CDR1 and CDR2: SGHRS and YFSETQ. This CDR3 is 14 amino acids long. CDR3 nucleotide sequence: TGCGCCAGCAAAGGGGGGACAGGGGACTACGAGCAGTACTTC. Residues: CASKGGTGDYEQYF.

This chain joins TRBV6-1 and TRBJ2-5, with D tentatively TRBD2 (6 bases). Matching the DNA end better, TRBJ2-7 makes the J call doubtful. CDR1 and CDR2 from the germline V gene are MNHNS and SASEGT. This CDR3 is 14 amino acids long. In DNA, the CDR3 is TGTGCCAGCAGCGAGAGGGCAGGGAGGTACGAGCAGTACTTC. This sequence encodes CASSERAGRYEQYF.

The V call is TRBV7-2, the J call TRBJ2-6, with no clear D. Germline loops: CDR1 SGHTA, CDR2 FQGNSA. Between the trimmed V and J ends, which lost 1 base and 4 bases, there was a span of 14 bases. CDR3 length: 17 residues. This CDR3 reads CASSLGTLGGGANVLTF. The CDR3 DNA reads as TGTGCCAGCAGCTTAGGGACCCTGGGTGGAGGGGCCAACGTCCTGACTTTC.

This clonotype was seen a handful of times. This rearrangement joins TRBV9 to TRBJ2-4, with D possibly TRBD1 on 7 matching bases. Germline lookup yields CDR1 SGDLS and CDR2 YYNGEE. V lost 4 bases and J 8 bases, leaving 10 bases between the germline ends. The CDR3 runs 12 residues. The CDR3 loop is CASSLRGDIQYF. The CDR3 bases are TGTGCCAGCAGCCTCAGGGGGGACATTCAGTACTTC.

The chain couples TRBV5-1 to TRBJ1-6, with 9 bases fitting TRBD1. With 3 bases clipped from V and 7 bases from J, the junction kept 8 bases outside the gene matches. Germline V CDR1 and CDR2: SGHRS, YFSETQ. This CDR3 spans 16 amino acids. The CDR3 reads CASSYGTGGYNSPLHF. The CDR3 DNA follows: TGCGCCAGCAGCTACGGAACAGGGGGCTACAATTCACCCCTCCACTTT.

This clonotype was seen a few times. The rearrangement links TRBV12-3 or TRBV12-4 to TRBJ2-4, with D possibly being TRBD1 (6 bases). The last part of the DNA fits TRBJ2-7 better; the J call may be wrong. The CDR3 has 14 residues. The CDR3 spells CASSFISGDHEQYF. The CDR3 DNA reads TGTGCCAGCAGTTTTATATCAGGGGACCACGAGCAGTACTTC.

V is TRBV12-3 or TRBV12-4 and J is TRBJ1-5; the D is unclear. The CDR3 is 15 amino acids. Trimming took off 2 bases at V and 0 bases at J, with 8 bases between the two ends. Written as DNA, the CDR3 is TGTGCCAGCAGTTTAAGCAGTCCTAGCAATCAGCCCCAGCATTTT. It codes for CASSLSSPSNQPQHF.

The V and J genes are TRBV6-1 and TRBJ1-5; TRBD1 is a possible D gene (6 bases). CDR1 and CDR2 from the germline V gene are MNHNS and SASEGT. The CDR3 spans 16 residues. Trimming removed 1 base at V and 0 bases at J, with 10 bases between. The CDR3 sequence: CASSEGIRGSNQPQHF. CDR3 bases: TGTGCCAGCAGTGAAGGAATCAGGGGTAGCAATCAGCCCCAGCATTTT.

CDR3 sequence: CASSIQGIGANVLTF. For the CDR3, the DNA is TGTGCCAGCAGTATACAGGGGATTGGGGCCAACGTCCTGACTTTC. This chain uses TRBV12-3 or TRBV12-4 with TRBJ2-6, with 7 bases that match TRBD1. J was trimmed by 3 bases and V by 5 bases; bases with no gene match: 4. The CDR3 sequence is 15 residues long.

The chain uses TRBV7-2 and TRBJ2-4, with 10 positions matching TRBD2. The DNA end lines up better with TRBJ2-5; the J call may be wrong. The CDR3 is 15 amino acids. Germline values: CDR1 SGHTA, CDR2 FQGNSA. CDR3 region: CASSLASGGPETQYF. CDR3 DNA: TGTGCCAGCAGCTTAGCTAGCGGGGGGCCGGAGACCCAGTACTTC.

V and J are TRBV20-1 and TRBJ1-2; unclear D gene. This CDR3 is built from 15 residues. Deletions cut 7 bases from V and 8 bases from J, with 26 bases between. The germline gives CDR1 DFQATT, CDR2 SNEGSKA (reference sequence). The CDR3 here is CSGQLTQSGGPGYTF. The CDR3 DNA reads as TGCAGTGGTCAGCTAACCCAGTCAGGAGGTCCAGGCTACACCTTC.

The gene calls are TRBV18 and TRBJ2-4; D might be TRBD1 (6 bases). The end of the DNA fits TRBJ2-7 better, so the J call may be wrong. There are 14 residues in the CDR3. The germline CDR1 and CDR2 sequences are KGHSH and LQKENI. The CDR3 reads CASSPLSGDYEQYF. The CDR3 DNA sequence: TGTGCCAGCTCACCGCTGTCAGGGGACTACGAGCAGTACTTC.

The chain links TRBV9 to TRBJ2-1; D unclear. The germline CDR1 and CDR2 sequences are SGDLS and YYNGEE. The CDR3 covers 12 residues. Trimming removed 0 bases from V and 5 bases from J, with 3 bases in between. CDR3 residues: CASSVANNEQFF. The CDR3, as DNA: TGTGCCAGCAGCGTAGCCAACAATGAGCAGTTCTTC.

This clonotype has only a few counts. The chain carries TRBV20-1 and TRBJ2-6; D gene uncertain. Germline lookup yields CDR1 DFQATT and CDR2 SNEGSKA (reference sequence). The CDR3 spans 14 residues. V shed 2 bases and J shed 0 bases, with 5 bases lying between them. This CDR3 reads CSARISSGANVLTF. CDR3 bases: TGCAGTGCTAGAATTAGCTCTGGGGCCAACGTCCTGACTTTC.

The CDR3 here is CASSLTGSWETQYF. DNA for the CDR3: TGTGCCAGCAGTCTTACAGGCTCCTGGGAGACCCAGTACTTC. This rearrangement joins TRBV25-1 to TRBJ2-5; a weak D match, TRBD1 (5 bases). This CDR3 is 14 amino acids long. Germline V gives CDR1 MGHDK, CDR2 SYGVNS. V lost 5 bases to trimming and J lost 5 bases, with 15 bases between them. Full variable domain (outside the CDR3, taken from reference TRBV25-1 and TRBJ2-5): EADIYQTPRYLVIGTGKKITLECSQTMGHDKMYWYQQDPGMELHLIHYSYGVNSTEKGDLSSESTVSRIRTEHFPLTLESARPSHTSQYLCASSLTGSWETQYFGPGTRLLVL.

This chain connects TRBV15 to TRBJ2-6; tentatively, D is TRBD1 (6 bases). The ends were cut back, 10 bases at V and 0 bases at J, with 16 bases in the middle. There are 16 residues in the CDR3. Germline loops: CDR1 LNHNV, CDR2 YYDKDF (reference sequence). The CDR3 DNA is TGTGCCAGCATGACGGACAGCGACTCTGGGGCCAACGTCCTGACTTTC. Translated: CASMTDSDSGANVLTF. Full variable domain (outside the CDR3, taken from reference TRBV15 and TRBJ2-6): DAMVIQNPRYQVTQFGKPVTLSCSQTLNHNVMYWYQQKSSQAPKLLFHYYDKDFNNEADTPDNFQSRRPNTSFCFLDIRSPGLGDTAMYLCASMTDSDSGANVLTFGAGSRLTVL.

The chain links TRBV15 to TRBJ1-4; D is undetermined. CDR3 length: 15 amino acids. The germline CDR1 and CDR2 sequences are LNHNV and YYDKDF (reference sequence). Trimming pared 4 bases from V and 4 bases from J, leaving 13 bases between. For the CDR3, the DNA is TGTGCCACCAGCATAAATCGCAGTTTTAATGAAAAACTGTTTTTT. It translates to CATSINRSFNEKLFF.

This chain uses TRBV4-1 with TRBJ2-5; 9 bases fit TRBD2. The CDR3 extends over 14 amino acids. Germline V gene lookup returns CDR1 MGHRA and CDR2 YSYEKL. V shed 4 bases, J shed 4 bases, and the junction held 4 bases outside the gene matches. The CDR3 sequence is CASSPKAGGETQYF. CDR3 coding DNA: TGCGCCAGCAGCCCCAAAGCGGGGGGAGAGACCCAGTACTTC.

The chain joins TRBV28 to TRBJ2-7, with 13 bases lining up with TRBD2. The germline CDR1 and CDR2 sequences are MDHEN and SYDVKM. The CDR3 runs 17 residues. V shed 4 bases and J 4 bases; nucleotides not matched to a gene: 10. In DNA form, the CDR3 reads TGTGCCAGCAGTTCAACCGGACTAGCGGGGGAGACGTACGAGCAGTACTTC. Residues: CASSSTGLAGETYEQYF.

The chain joins TRBV9 to TRBJ2-1; TRBD2 aligns across 11 bases. Trimming took 6 bases from V and 8 from J; bases not matched to a gene: 7. Germline V gene sequence: CDR1 SGDLS, CDR2 YYNGEE. The CDR3 is 14 amino acids. This CDR3 is CASNLAGGLDEQFF. The CDR3 region has the DNA TGTGCCAGCAACCTAGCGGGGGGTCTGGATGAGCAGTTCTTC.

On this clonotype: The junction and the germline gene differ at one end; a read error may be behind it. The chain has TRBV2 and TRBJ1-2; D is unclear. Germline assignment: CDR1 SNHLY and CDR2 FYNNEI. The CDR3 is 18 residues long. The CDR3 region is CDSSESTSLRADNYGYTF. CDR3 sequence (DNA): TGTGACAGCAGTGAATCTACCTCTCTCCGGGCCGATAACTATGGCTACACCTTC. The full variable domain, its missing parts supplied by reference TRBV2 and TRBJ1-2, is EPEVTQTPSHQVTQMGQEVILRCVPISNHLYFYWYRQILGQKVEFLVSFYNNEISEKSEIFDDQFSVERPDGSNFTLKIRSTKLEDSAMYFCDSSESTSLRADNYGYTFGSGTRLTVV.

This clonotype has only one observation. The chain recombines TRBV5-1 with TRBJ1-4; 8 bases match TRBD1. Trimming cost V 8 bases and J 8 bases; bases outside gene matches: 14. The CDR3 sequence is 15 residues long. Germline CDR1 is SGHRS and CDR2 is YFSETQ. The CDR3 region has the DNA TGCGCCAGTAGCGACCTGGACAGGGACCGCGAAAAACTGTTTTTT. It yields the protein CASSDLDRDREKLFF.

The chain is built from TRBV3-1 and TRBJ2-7; D gene unclear. The CDR3 totals 15 residues. Trimming took 0 bases from V and 5 from J, leaving 14 bases between them. Germline CDR1 is LGHDT and CDR2 is YNNKEL (reference sequence). CDR3 coding DNA: TGTGCCAGCAGCCAAGATGTGGCCTCCCTTGACGAGCAGTACTTC. Its translation is CASSQDVASLDEQYF.

About this clonotype: Its ends do not fully match the called genes, so a read error is possible. The chain joins TRBV28 to TRBJ1-1; 10 nucleotides match TRBD1. The CDR3 totals 15 residues. Germline assignment: CDR1 MDHEN and CDR2 SYDVKM. CDR3 protein: CANSEIRDRGTEAFF. The CDR3 nucleotides are TGTGCCAACAGTGAAATCCGGGACAGGGGTACTGAAGCTTTCTTT.